Sequencing of this T cell receptor (beta chain) was carried out in a study of blood T cell repertoires in COVID-19. The protocol was immunoSEQ multiplex PCR, while the TCRdb copy is restricted to in-frame clones and leaves out a portion. The sample lists about 280,000 clones, around 90% occurring once. This clone is a singleton in its sample. Germline V gene sequence: CDR1 SGHDN, CDR2 FVKESK. CDR3 length: 19 amino acids. V was cut by 0 bases and J by 5 bases, with 25 bases left in between. The receptor comes from a woman aged 25 to 45 who had recovered from COVID-19. Specimen: PBMCs or T cells enriched from blood (not recorded which). This chain connects TRBV14 to TRBJ2-5, with D possibly matching TRBD2 (5 bases). The CDR3 coding sequence is TGTGCCAGCAGCCAAGATTGGGAATCCCGGGCCCGGGATTACGAGACCCAGTACTTC. It encodes CASSQDWESRARDYETQYF.